This T cell receptor (beta chain) was captured by sequencing in a study of shared clonotypes between healthy human individuals. The germline V gene has CDR1 SGHAT and CDR2 FQNNGV. V lost 0 bases and J lost 5, with 14 bases in between. CDR3 length: 15 amino acids. The repertoire was sequenced with immunoSEQ multiplex PCR; TCRdb's copy has only in-frame clones and lacks some. The sample consists of more than 1,200,000 clones, 97% to 99% of them appearing once. Donors were healthy HIV-negative adults without recent acute infections or vaccinations. This sequence was found in a man aged 30-40 years in good health. V usage is TRBV11-2 and J usage is TRBJ2-7, with D uncertain. The sequenced sample was naive CD4+ T cells sorted from blood. This sample's subset: CD45RA+ positively selected. CDR3 bases: TGTGCCAGCAGCTTAGATCGAGGTGCGTTTCACGAGCAGTACTTC. The encoded protein is CASSLDRGAFHEQYF.